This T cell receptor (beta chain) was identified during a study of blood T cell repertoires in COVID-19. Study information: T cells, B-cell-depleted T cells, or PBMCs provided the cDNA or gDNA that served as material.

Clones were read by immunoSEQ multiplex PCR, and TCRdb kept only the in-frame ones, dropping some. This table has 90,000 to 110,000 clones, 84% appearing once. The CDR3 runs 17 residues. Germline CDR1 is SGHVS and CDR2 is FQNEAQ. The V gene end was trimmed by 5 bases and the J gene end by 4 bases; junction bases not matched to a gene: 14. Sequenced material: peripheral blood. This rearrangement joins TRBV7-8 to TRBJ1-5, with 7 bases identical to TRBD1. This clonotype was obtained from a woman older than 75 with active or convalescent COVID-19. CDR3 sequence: CASSAGSSGGRNQPQHF. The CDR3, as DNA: TGTGCCAGCAGCGCCGGGAGCTCAGGGGGTAGGAATCAGCCCCAGCATTTT.